This entry lists 23 T cell receptor beta chains sequenced from one sample in a study of blood T cell repertoires in COVID-19. Some clones are missing from TCRdb's copy, which holds only in-frame ones; the method was immunoSEQ multiplex PCR. Of roughly 250,000 clones in the sample, around 83% are singletons; the top ten hold approximately 0.89%. The specimen was peripheral blood. These receptors all come from a man in his forties or fifties with acute or convalescent COVID-19.

This clone was recorded only once. The genes are TRBV2 and TRBJ1-1, with D maybe TRBD1 (5 bases). There are 12 residues in the CDR3. V lost 6 bases, J lost 4 bases, and 9 bases lay in between. Germline values: CDR1 SNHLY, CDR2 FYNNEI. CDR3 coding DNA: TGTGCCAGCAGAGGGGAGGGCACTGAAGCTTTCTTT. Translated: CASRGEGTEAFF.

V gene TRBV6-6 combines with J gene TRBJ1-2; 10 nucleotides match TRBD1. V shed 7 bases, J shed 6 bases, and the junction held 11 bases outside the gene matches. Germline CDR1 MNHNY, CDR2 SVGAGI (reference sequence). CDR3 length: 15 residues. In DNA form, the CDR3 reads TGTGCCAGCAAATTCCCGGGACAGGGGAACGATGGCTACACCTTC. Protein: CASKFPGQGNDGYTF.

V gene TRBV7-2 combines with J gene TRBJ1-1, with D tentatively TRBD1 (5 bases). Germline V gene lookup returns CDR1 SGHTA and CDR2 FQGNSA. CDR3 length: 12 amino acids. V was trimmed by 6 bases and J by 10 bases, leaving 15 bases between them. The CDR3 sequence: CASSWNQGAAFF. CDR3 DNA: TGTGCCAGCAGTTGGAATCAGGGTGCAGCTTTCTTT.

The CDR3 region has the DNA TGCAGTGCTAGTTTCCAGGTCTACCAAGAGACCCAGTACTTC. The encoded protein is CSASFQVYQETQYF. The rearrangement links TRBV20-1 to TRBJ2-5, with unresolved D. Looked up from germline, CDR1 is DFQATT and CDR2 is SNEGSKA (reference sequence). The CDR3 loop spans 14 amino acids. Trimming stripped 3 bases from V and 0 bases from J, with 11 bases between.

The chain couples TRBV6-5 to TRBJ1-1, with 9 bases lining up with TRBD1. Looked up from germline, CDR1 is MNHEY and CDR2 is SVGAGI. The V gene end was trimmed by 2 bases and the J gene end by 5 bases; junction bases not matched to a gene: 6. This CDR3 contains 15 residues. This chain's CDR3 is CASSYRGQGWTEAFF. For the CDR3, the DNA is TGTGCCAGCAGTTACCGGGGACAGGGATGGACTGAAGCTTTCTTT.

The chain joins TRBV5-1 to TRBJ2-3; 9 bases match TRBD2. The germline V gene has CDR1 SGHRS and CDR2 YFSETQ. V trimming: 5 bases; J trimming: 1 base; junction bases outside the gene matches: 8. CDR3 length: 16 amino acids. The CDR3 nucleotides are TGCGCCAGCAGTCTTTCACCTAGCGGGGGCACAGATACGCAGTATTTT. Its translation is CASSLSPSGGTDTQYF.

The CDR3 is CATSSLERGGVETQYF. Written as DNA, the CDR3 is TGTGCCACCAGCAGCCTTGAGCGGGGGGGCGTCGAGACCCAGTACTTC. V gene TRBV15 combines with J gene TRBJ2-5; 10 nucleotides match TRBD2. V lost 3 bases to trimming and J lost 5 bases; unmatched junction nucleotides: 9. The CDR3 extends over 16 amino acids. Per the germline V gene, CDR1 is LNHNV and CDR2 is YYDKDF (reference sequence).

The chain carries TRBV20-1 and TRBJ2-2; no clear D gene. The CDR3 has 13 amino acids. V was clipped by 3 bases and J by 1 base, with 6 bases between them. In germline, CDR1 is DFQATT, CDR2 SNEGSKA (reference sequence). CDR3 in amino acids: CSASSQNTGELFF. CDR3 bases: TGCAGTGCTAGTAGCCAGAACACCGGGGAGCTGTTTTTT.

This clone has more than one count but fewer than ten. The J gene is TRBJ1-1, the V gene TRBV7-9; possible D gene TRBD1, 5 bases. The germline V gene encodes CDR1 SEHNR and CDR2 FQNEAQ (reference sequence). Trimming shortened V by 3 bases and J by 7 bases, and 6 bases separated the two germline ends. The CDR3 consists of 11 residues. In DNA form, the CDR3 reads TGTGCCAGCAGCTTCAGGGTTGAAGCTTTCTTT. This codes for CASSFRVEAFF.

The genes are TRBV6-6 and TRBJ1-6; 7 bases align to TRBD1. The V gene's germline CDR1 is MNHNY and CDR2 SVGAGI (reference sequence). V was pared by 5 bases and J by 8 bases, with 3 bases of the junction left unmatched. CDR3 length equals 13 residues. The CDR3 is CASSRTGDSPLHF. DNA of the CDR3: TGTGCCAGCAGTCGTACAGGGGATTCACCCCTCCACTTT.

The chain carries TRBV3-1 (or the pseudogene TRBV3-2) and TRBJ1-1; D uncertain. Per the germline V gene, CDR1 is LGHDT and CDR2 is YNNKEL (reference sequence). The CDR3 loop spans 12 amino acids. V lost 1 base, J lost 4 bases, and 4 bases lay in between. CDR3: CASSQGVTEAFF. For the CDR3, the DNA is TGTGCCAGCAGCCAAGGAGTCACTGAAGCTTTCTTT.

This clone has a single count. The V gene is TRBV2, the J gene TRBJ1-5; TRBD1 aligns across 8 bases. Germline V gene sequence: CDR1 SNHLY, CDR2 FYNNEI. Trimming took 7 bases from V and 4 from J; bases not matched to a gene: 9. CDR3 length: 15 residues. CDR3 amino acids: CASTRDRGRNQPQHF. DNA of the CDR3: TGTGCCAGCACCAGAGACAGGGGTCGGAATCAGCCCCAGCATTTT.

The CDR3 bases are TGTGCCAGCAGTGCGACAGGGGGCCCTAATGAAAAACTGTTTTTT. Its protein product is CASSATGGPNEKLFF. The J gene is TRBJ1-4, the V gene TRBV2; 10 bases align to TRBD1. Germline V CDR1 and CDR2: SNHLY, FYNNEI. Trimming cost V 4 bases and J 3 bases; bases outside gene matches: 2. The CDR3 length is 15 residues.

The rearrangement links TRBV30 to TRBJ1-4; no firm D call. CDR1 and CDR2 (germline): GTSNPN, SVGIG (reference sequence). V lost 3 bases, J lost 6 bases, and 5 bases lay in between. CDR3 length equals 11 residues. CDR3 coding DNA: TGTGCCTGGAGCTCCTATGAAAAACTGTTTTTT. It yields the protein CAWSSYEKLFF.

The rearrangement joins TRBV11-2 to TRBJ1-5; 9 bases match TRBD1. Per the germline V gene, CDR1 is SGHAT and CDR2 is FQNNGV. CDR3 size: 16 residues. V was clipped by 3 bases and J by 6 bases; unmatched bases: 9. CDR3 residues: CASSLNRDREGQPQHF. CDR3 sequence (DNA): TGTGCCAGCAGCTTGAACCGGGACAGGGAGGGTCAGCCCCAGCATTTT.

This chain links TRBV25-1 with TRBJ1-1; D uncertain. The germline V gene encodes CDR1 MGHDK and CDR2 SYGVNS. This CDR3 is 13 amino acids long. V was shortened by 4 bases and J by 6 bases, with 12 bases between the two germline ends. CDR3: CASSVQRRAEAFF. DNA of the CDR3: TGTGCCAGCAGTGTTCAAAGGAGGGCTGAAGCTTTCTTT. The full variable domain, with the rest looked up from reference TRBV25-1 and TRBJ1-1, is EADIYQTPRYLVIGTGKKITLECSQTMGHDKMYWYQQDPGMELHLIHYSYGVNSTEKGDLSSESTVSRIRTEHFPLTLESARPSHTSQYLCASSVQRRAEAFFGQGTRLTVV.

V gene TRBV21-1 combines with J gene TRBJ2-1; the table's TRBD1 call for D was not verified on the DNA. TRBV21-1 is a known pseudogene. The CDR3 spans 15 residues. CDR3 in amino acids: CASSPLGSGPDEQFF. CDR3 coding DNA: TGTGCCAGCAGCCCCCTCGGGTCAGGGCCCGATGAGCAGTTCTTC.

On this clone: At the DNA level, this CDR3 is encoded by other sequences in the same sample as well. This chain links TRBV9 with TRBJ1-1, with unresolved D. The CDR3 runs 14 residues. V gave up 2 bases and J gave up 5 bases, with 13 bases separating them. CDR1 is SGDLS, CDR2 YYNGEE, per germline. The CDR3 region has the DNA TGTGCCAGCAGCGTTAGCTTGGGTGGTACTGAAGCTTTCTTT. This codes for CASSVSLGGTEAFF.

The CDR3: CASSGRGSNQPQHF. CDR3 in DNA: TGTGCCAGCAGCGGGAGGGGTAGCAATCAGCCCCAGCATTTT. The chain combines TRBV28 with TRBJ1-5; possible D gene TRBD1, 5 bases. Trimming removed 6 bases from V and 0 bases from J, with 9 bases in between. The germline V gene has CDR1 MDHEN and CDR2 SYDVKM. This CDR3 is built from 14 residues.

The V gene is TRBV3-1 (or the pseudogene TRBV3-2), the J gene TRBJ1-6; a possible D gene is TRBD1 (6 bases). V was shortened by 0 bases and J by 2 bases, with 14 bases between the two germline ends. CDR3 length: 18 amino acids. Germline V gives CDR1 LGHDT, CDR2 YNNKEL (reference sequence). The CDR3 protein is CASSQDEGRGAYNSPLHF. CDR3 in DNA: TGTGCCAGCAGCCAAGATGAGGGCAGGGGTGCCTATAATTCACCCCTCCACTTT.

This sequence joins TRBV19 and TRBJ1-5; 9 bases fit TRBD1. CDR1 is LNHDA and CDR2 is SQIVND in the germline V gene (reference sequence). Losses at the gene ends were 7 bases for V and 5 bases for J; bases not matched to a gene: 9. The CDR3 extends over 15 amino acids. DNA for the CDR3: TGTGCCAGTACCCTAGGGGGACAGGGCTATCAGCCCCAGCATTTT. Protein sequence: CASTLGGQGYQPQHF.

V and J are TRBV5-1 and TRBJ2-7, with D tentatively TRBD1 (5 bases). The V end lost 3 bases, the J end lost 3 bases, and 10 bases lay between the germline ends. CDR1 is SGHRS and CDR2 is YFSETQ in the germline V gene. The CDR3 totals 13 residues. The CDR3 coding sequence is TGCGCCAGCAGCTGGGGCGACAGCTACGAGCAGTACTTC. This sequence encodes CASSWGDSYEQYF.

This clone came up a few times. The genes are TRBV11-1 and TRBJ2-5; possible D gene TRBD2, 5 bases. Per germline, CDR1 SGHAT and CDR2 FQDESV (reference sequence). The V and J ends lost 5 bases and 5 bases respectively, with 12 bases between them. The CDR3 covers 13 residues. Here the CDR3 DNA reads TGTGCCAGCAGCGCCAGCGGTGCGGAGACCCAGTACTTC. Protein: CASSASGAETQYF.